This T cell receptor (beta chain) came from a study of T-cell reconstitution after alpha-beta-depleted transplantation in children. This clonotype was found a few times. Unique molecular identifiers were used in preparing the TCRbeta library. TCRdb reprocessed the PCR reads via MiXCR and lists one record per CDR3 protein. In the table there are over 300,000 distinct CDR3 sequences, approximately 10% of which are singletons. This CDR3 region has 14 residues. Trimming removed 3 bases at V and 3 bases at J, with 15 bases between. The germline gives CDR1 SQVTM, CDR2 ANQGSEA. V gene TRBV29-1 combines with J gene TRBJ2-7; D gene uncertain. This sequence originates from a human donor who donated a stem cell graft to a child with acute lymphoblastic leukemia. The sequencing here drew on PBMCs from the stem cell graft donor, taken from the stem cell graft. The CDR3 region is CSVEGRGRDYEQYF. In DNA, the CDR3 is TGCAGCGTTGAGGGTAGAGGAAGAGACTACGAGCAGTACTTC.